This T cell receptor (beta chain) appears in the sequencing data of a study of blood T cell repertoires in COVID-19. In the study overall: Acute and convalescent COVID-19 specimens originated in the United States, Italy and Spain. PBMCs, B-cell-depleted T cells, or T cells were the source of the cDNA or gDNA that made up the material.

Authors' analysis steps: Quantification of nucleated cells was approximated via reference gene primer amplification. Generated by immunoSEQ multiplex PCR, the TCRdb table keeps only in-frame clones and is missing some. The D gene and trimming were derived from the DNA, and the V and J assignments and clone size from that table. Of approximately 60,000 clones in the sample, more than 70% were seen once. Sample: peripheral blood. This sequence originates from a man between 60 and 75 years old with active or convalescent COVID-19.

CDR3 sequence: CASSFTGQGTYEQYF. The CDR3 nucleotides read TGTGCCAGCAGCTTCACGGGACAGGGAACCTACGAGCAGTACTTC. The chain carries TRBV5-5 and TRBJ2-7, with 9 bases lining up with TRBD1. This CDR3 contains 15 residues. Germline V lookup: CDR1 SGHKS, CDR2 YYEKEE (reference sequence). V was clipped by 2 bases and J by 2 bases; unmatched bases: 5.